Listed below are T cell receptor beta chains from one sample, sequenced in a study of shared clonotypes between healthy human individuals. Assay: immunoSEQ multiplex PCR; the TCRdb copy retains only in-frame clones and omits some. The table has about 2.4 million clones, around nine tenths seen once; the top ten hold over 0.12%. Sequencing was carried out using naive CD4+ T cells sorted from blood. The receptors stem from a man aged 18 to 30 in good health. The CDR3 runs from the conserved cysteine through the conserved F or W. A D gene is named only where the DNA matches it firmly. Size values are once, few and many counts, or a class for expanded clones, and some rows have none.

CASRGGLASNQPQHF TGTGCCAGCAGGGGGGGTTTAGCAAGCAATCAGCCCCAGCATTTT TRBJ1-5 . TRBV6-5 .
CASRPGWEGGSYEQYF TGTGCCAGCAGGCCGGGGTGGGAGGGGGGCTCCTACGAGCAGTACTTC TRBJ2-7 . TRBV27 .
CASSLGVGVSYNSPLHF TGTGCCAGCAGCTTAGGAGTCGGGGTGTCCTATAATTCACCCCTCCACTTT TRBJ1-6 . TRBV11-2 .
CASSNLRLNNSPLHF TGTGCCAGCAGCAATTTAAGACTGAATAATTCACCCCTCCACTTT TRBJ1-6 . TRBV21-1 .
CATSRVPRDRADTQYF TGTGCCACCAGCAGAGTCCCCCGGGACAGGGCAGATACGCAGTATTTT TRBJ2-3 . TRBV15 TRBD1
CASSVDRATEAFF TGTGCCAGCAGCGTAGATCGTGCCACTGAAGCTTTCTTT TRBJ1-1 . TRBV9 .
CAWTRGLAGANEQFF TGTGCCTGGACCCGGGGACTAGCGGGAGCGAATGAGCAGTTCTTC TRBJ2-1 . TRBV30 TRBD2
CASSTTGQGNEQYF TGTGCCAGCAGCACAACGGGACAGGGCAACGAGCAGTACTTC TRBJ2-7 few TRBV9 TRBD1
CASSKGYEQFF TGTGCCAGCAGCAAAGGGTATGAGCAGTTCTTC TRBJ2-1 . TRBV21-1 .
CASSLEGPNNQPQHF TGCGCCAGCAGCTTGGAAGGGCCCAACAATCAGCCCCAGCATTTT TRBJ1-5 . TRBV5-1 .
CASSLVPLDRVTASYEQYF TGTGCCAGCAGCTTAGTACCTTTGGACAGGGTAACGGCGAGCTACGAGCAGTACTTC TRBJ2-7 . TRBV7-6 TRBD1
CASSNSRGGNEKLFF TGCGCCAGCAGCAATAGCAGGGGAGGAAATGAAAAACTGTTTTTT TRBJ1-4 . TRBV4-3 .
CASSLARVGQPQHF TGTGCCAGCAGCTTAGCCCGCGTCGGTCAGCCCCAGCATTTT TRBJ1-5 . TRBV7-2 .
CASSLDDPHGTQYF TGTGCCAGCAGCTTAGATGACCCTCATGGTACGCAGTATTTT TRBJ2-3 . TRBV11-3 .
CASSPAPGTSTDTQYF TGTGCCAGCAGCCCTGCCCCCGGGACTAGCACAGATACGCAGTATTTT TRBJ2-3 . TRBV9 .
CASTTTAGAEAFF TGCGCCAGCACCACGACGGCGGGGGCTGAAGCTTTCTTT TRBJ1-1 . TRBV5-1 .
CASSGWTSGSSGELFF TGTGCCAGTAGTGGATGGACTAGCGGGAGTTCCGGGGAGCTGTTTTTT TRBJ2-2 . TRBV19 TRBD2
CASRGSGANVLTF TGTGCCTCAAGGGGCTCTGGGGCCAACGTCCTGACTTTC TRBJ2-6 . TRBV30 .
CASSVGQGGNEQFF TGTGCCAGCAGTGTTGGACAGGGTGGCAATGAGCAGTTCTTC TRBJ2-1 . TRBV2 TRBD1
CAISEGSQSSYEQYF TGTGCCATCAGTGAAGGTTCACAGAGCTCCTACGAGCAGTACTTC TRBJ2-7 . TRBV10-3 .
CASSTATAF TGTGCCAGCAGCACCGCGACAGCTTTC TRBJ2-7 . TRBV21-1 .
CASEGTSGTDTQYF TGTGCCAGCGAGGGGACTAGTGGCACAGATACGCAGTATTTT TRBJ2-3 . TRBV6-1 TRBD2
CASSSPADGAYEQYF TGTGCCAGCAGCTCCCCGGCGGACGGAGCCTACGAGCAGTACTTC TRBJ2-7 . TRBV11-2 .
CASSSTGTPNEKLFF TGTGCCAGCAGTTCCACGGGGACTCCTAATGAAAAACTGTTTTTT TRBJ1-4 . TRBV28 .
CAWRGPSSNQPQHF TGTGCCTGGAGGGGACCTAGTAGCAATCAGCCCCAGCATTTT TRBJ1-5 few TRBV30 .
CASSERGVRDIQYF TGTGCCAGCAGTGAAAGAGGGGTCCGGGACATTCAGTACTTC TRBJ2-4 . TRBV25-1 .
CASSPPGQGINQPQHF TGTGCCAGCTCACCACCGGGACAGGGAATCAATCAGCCCCAGCATTTT TRBJ1-5 once TRBV18 TRBD1
CASSVTLVGSSYEQYF TGTGCCAGCAGTGTCACCCTCGTCGGGAGCTCCTACGAGCAGTACTTC TRBJ2-7 . TRBV6-1 .
CASTPGRDTDTQYF TGTGCCAGCACCCCGGGGCGGGACACAGATACGCAGTATTTT TRBJ2-3 . TRBV6-5 .
CASSFRGPYATNEKLFF TGTGCCAGCAGCTTCAGGGGCCCCTATGCAACTAATGAAAAACTGTTTTTT TRBJ1-4 . TRBV7-9 .
CASSQRDRGSDQPQHF TGTGCCAGCAGCCAGAGGGACAGAGGCTCGGATCAGCCCCAGCATTTT TRBJ1-5 . TRBV21-1 .
CSVDRQFNYGYTF TGCAGCGTGGATAGACAGTTTAACTATGGCTACACCTTC TRBJ1-2 . TRBV29-1 .
CASSLNSGGTDTQYF TGTGCCAGCAGCTTAAATTCCGGGGGCACAGATACGCAGTATTTT TRBJ2-3 . TRBV7-2 .
CASSLLGETQYF TGTGCCAGCAGTTTGCTAGGGGAGACCCAGTACTTC TRBJ2-5 . TRBV6-5 .
CASSPIRTSGTDTQYF TGTGCCAGCTCACCAATCCGGACTAGCGGTACAGATACGCAGTATTTT TRBJ2-3 . TRBV18 TRBD2
CATQTRTGSYEQYF TGTGCCACCCAAACTCGGACAGGGTCTTACGAGCAGTACTTC TRBJ2-7 . TRBV2 TRBD1
CASSIDLVGQVGPDTQYF TGTGCCAGTAGTATAGATCTAGTGGGACAGGTAGGCCCAGATACGCAGTATTTT TRBJ2-3 . TRBV19 TRBD1
CASRKFGTGGNEQYF TGTGCCAGCAGGAAGTTCGGGACAGGGGGCAACGAGCAGTACTTC TRBJ2-7 . TRBV2 TRBD1
CATSPGASANEKLFF TGTGCCACCAGCCCGGGGGCTTCGGCTAATGAAAAACTGTTTTTT TRBJ1-4 . TRBV15 .
CASSSQGGSTEAFF TGTGCCAGCAGCTCCCAAGGAGGGAGCACTGAAGCTTTCTTT TRBJ1-1 . TRBV7-9 .
CASSPAGYSYNEQFF TGTGCCAGCAGCCCAGCGGGCTACTCCTACAATGAGCAGTTCTTC TRBJ2-1 . TRBV6-5 .
CASSFGGMNTEAFF TGCGCCAGCAGCTTCGGCGGTATGAACACTGAAGCTTTCTTT TRBJ1-1 . TRBV5-1 .
CARGVAQNYNEQFF TGTGCCAGGGGGGTAGCGCAGAACTACAATGAGCAGTTCTTC TRBJ2-1 . TRBV2 .
CAGCDNYGYTF TGTGCCGGCTGCGATAACTATGGCTACACCTTC TRBJ1-2 . TRBV11-1 .
CAISDGDYQQFF TGTGCCATCAGTGACGGGGACTATCAGCAGTTCTTC TRBJ2-1 . TRBV10-3 TRBD2
CAWGQGGIEAFF TGTGCCTGGGGACAGGGAGGGATTGAAGCTTTCTTT TRBJ1-1 . TRBV30 TRBD1
CASSSRRDSYNEQFF TGTGCCAGCAGCTCCCGCCGGGATTCCTACAATGAGCAGTTCTTC TRBJ2-1 . TRBV7-2 .
CASSLGAGVDEQYF TGTGCCAGCAGCTTAGGCGCGGGCGTGGACGAGCAGTACTTC TRBJ2-7 . TRBV7-6 .